One and the same sample provided the 28 T cell receptor beta chains below, sequenced in a study of T cells in localized non-small cell lung cancer. Generated by immunoSEQ multiplex PCR, the TCRdb table keeps only in-frame clones and is missing some. The repertoire holds over 10,000 clones, with 28% as singletons. The sample consisted of lung tumor tissue, taken before any cancer treatment. All receptors derive from an older female donor with stage I lung adenocarcinoma.

This clone was detected a few times. This sequence joins TRBV28 and TRBJ2-7; no reliable D call. Trimming removed 8 bases from V and 5 bases from J, with 13 bases in between. The germline gives CDR1 MDHEN, CDR2 SYDVKM. CDR3 length: 12 amino acids. As DNA, the CDR3 is TGTGCCAGCGCACTTCCGACGAACGAGCAGTACTTC. Translating it yields CASALPTNEQYF.

The V call is TRBV4-1, the J call TRBJ2-3, with 11 bases aligning to TRBD2. From germline, CDR1 is MGHRA and CDR2 YSYEKL. The CDR3 consists of 17 residues. Unmatched junction bases numbered 8, after V lost 0 bases and J lost 6 bases. The CDR3 here is CASSQDQLAGVADTQYF. The CDR3 DNA follows: TGCGCCAGCAGCCAAGATCAACTAGCGGGAGTCGCGGATACGCAGTATTTT.

This chain links TRBV18 with TRBJ1-2; 7 bases agree with TRBD1. The germline V gene encodes CDR1 KGHSH and CDR2 LQKENI. Trimming at V came to 3 bases and at J to 3 bases, leaving 1 base not matched to a gene. This CDR3 comprises 13 residues. The CDR3 loop reads CASSPTGDYGYTF. DNA for the CDR3: TGTGCCAGCTCACCTACAGGGGACTATGGCTACACCTTC. The full variable domain, completed using reference TRBV18 and TRBJ1-2, is NAGVMQNPRHLVRRRGQEARLRCSPMKGHSHVYWYRQLPEEGLKFMVYLQKENIIDESGMPKERFSAEFPKEGPSILRIQQVVRGDSAAYFCASSPTGDYGYTFGSGTRLTVV.

The rearrangement uses TRBV19 and TRBJ1-1; D gene unclear. Trimming cost V 4 bases and J 7 bases, with 7 bases left between them. Germline-derived CDR1 and CDR2 are LNHDA and SQIVND (reference sequence). The CDR3 consists of 11 residues. The CDR3 region is CASSRAGEAFF. The CDR3 bases are TGTGCCAGTAGTAGGGCAGGTGAAGCTTTCTTT.

The V and J genes are TRBV10-2 and TRBJ1-2; D ambiguous. Germline V gives CDR1 WSHSY, CDR2 SAAADI. Trimming removed 3 bases from V and 4 bases from J, with 18 bases in between. The CDR3 is 16 residues long. CDR3 in amino acids: CASSDDFGSPRYGYTF. CDR3 coding DNA: TGCGCCAGCAGTGATGACTTTGGGTCACCACGCTATGGCTACACCTTC.

This clone came up a few times. This sequence joins TRBV25-1 and TRBJ1-1; D gene ambiguous. Trimming left V 4 bases short and J 1 base short, with 22 bases between. The CDR3 is made up of 18 amino acids. Germline-derived CDR1 and CDR2 are MGHDK and SYGVNS. CDR3 region: CASSANPTRALTNTEAFF. The CDR3 bases are TGTGCCAGCAGTGCGAACCCCACAAGGGCCCTAACGAACACTGAAGCTTTCTTT.

The rearrangement uses TRBV14 and TRBJ2-1; no definite D call. CDR3 length equals 14 residues. V dropped 0 bases and J dropped 5 bases, with 8 bases sitting between them. Germline V lookup: CDR1 SGHDN, CDR2 FVKESK. The CDR3 sequence is CASSQDLGNNEQFF. The CDR3 bases are TGTGCCAGCAGCCAAGACCTTGGAAACAATGAGCAGTTCTTC.

This clone was seen a few times. The gene calls are TRBV11-3 and TRBJ2-3; TRBD2 matches 7 bases. The junction had 8 bases not matched to a gene; V was cut back by 3 bases and J by 5 bases. Per germline, CDR1 SGHNT and CDR2 YENEEA. The CDR3 length is 15 residues. For the CDR3, the DNA is TGTGCCAGCAGCTTGACCCGGGAGGCAGGAGATACGCAGTATTTT. Translation gives CASSLTREAGDTQYF.

V and J are TRBV9 and TRBJ2-2; D is undetermined. V gave up 5 bases and J gave up 0 bases, with 8 bases separating them. Germline V gene data show CDR1 as SGDLS and CDR2 as YYNGEE. The length of the CDR3 is 14 residues. CDR3 loop: CASRKDPNTGELFF. The CDR3 region has the DNA TGTGCCAGCAGAAAGGATCCGAACACCGGGGAGCTGTTTTTT.

Many counts were recorded for this clone. The chain carries TRBV9 and TRBJ1-1, with 8 bases aligning to TRBD1. Germline V gene data show CDR1 as SGDLS and CDR2 as YYNGEE. This CDR3 has 15 residues. J lost 0 bases, V lost 4 bases, and 5 bases had no gene match. The CDR3 bases are TGTGCCAGCAGCCCCCGGGACAGGTTGAACACTGAAGCTTTCTTT. Amino acids: CASSPRDRLNTEAFF. The whole variable domain, filled in from reference TRBV9 and TRBJ1-1, reads DSGVTQTPKHLITATGQRVTLRCSPRSGDLSVYWYQQSLDQGLQFLIQYYNGEERAKGNILERFSAQQFPDLHSELNLSSLELGDSALYFCASSPRDRLNTEAFFGQGTRLTVV.

The chain uses TRBV30 and TRBJ2-7; 14 bases align to TRBD2. With 4 bases clipped from V and 7 bases from J, the junction kept 9 bases outside the gene matches. Germline V gives CDR1 GTSNPN, CDR2 SVGIG (reference sequence). This CDR3 spans 15 amino acids. CDR3 region: CAWKEGLAGVEEQYF. The CDR3 DNA sequence: TGTGCCTGGAAAGAGGGACTAGCGGGGGTGGAGGAGCAGTACTTC. The whole variable domain, filled in from reference TRBV30 and TRBJ2-7, reads SQTIHQWPATLVQPVGSPLSLECTVEGTSNPNLYWYRQAAGRGLQLLFYSVGIGQISSEVPQNLSASRPQDRQFILSSKKLLLSDSGFYLCAWKEGLAGVEEQYFGPGTRLTVT.

This clone was seen a handful of times. The gene calls are TRBV6-8 and TRBJ1-5; D remains unclear. With 0 bases removed from V and 3 bases from J, the gap between germline ends came to 9 bases. This CDR3 spans 15 amino acids. Germline V gene lookup returns CDR1 MNHGY and CDR2 SAAAGT. The DNA of the CDR3 is TGTGCCAGCAGTTACTCGCCTCAGTACAATCAGCCCCAGCATTTT. Translating gives CASSYSPQYNQPQHF.

The chain combines TRBV28 with TRBJ2-3, with 9 bases identical to TRBD2. Germline V CDR1 and CDR2: MDHEN, SYDVKM. J was trimmed by 2 bases and V by 3 bases; bases with no gene match: 9. The CDR3 has 17 amino acids. The CDR3: CASSFHRLAEITDTQYF. For the CDR3, the DNA is TGTGCCAGCAGTTTTCACCGACTAGCGGAGATCACAGATACGCAGTATTTT.

This clone appeared once. This chain connects TRBV10-2 to TRBJ1-4, with no clear D. Trimming took off 8 bases at V and 0 bases at J, with 10 bases between the two ends. The germline V gene encodes CDR1 WSHSY and CDR2 SAAADI. The CDR3 covers 14 residues. CDR3 nucleotide sequence: TGCGCCAGCCGCATGCATGCAACTAATGAAAAACTGTTTTTT. It translates to CASRMHATNEKLFF.

The CDR3 DNA sequence: TGTGCCAGCAGCTTAATTGGACTAGCGGGGGGACTCTCCTACGAGCAGTACTTC. Residues: CASSLIGLAGGLSYEQYF. The rearrangement uses TRBV11-3 and TRBJ2-7, with 14 nucleotides matching TRBD2. With 2 bases clipped from V and 0 bases from J, the junction kept 6 bases outside the gene matches. Germline assignment: CDR1 SGHNT and CDR2 YENEEA. The CDR3 totals 18 residues.

This chain links TRBV18 with TRBJ1-2; TRBD1 matches at 11 bases. The CDR3 totals 15 residues. V dropped 3 bases and J dropped 7; count of bases not matched to a gene: 7. Germline CDR1 and CDR2: KGHSH and LQKENI. DNA for the CDR3: TGTGCCAGCTCACCGGCCGGGACAGGGGGATTTGGCTACACCTTC. Its protein product is CASSPAGTGGFGYTF.

CDR3 residues: CASSQREEKLFF. The CDR3 bases are TGTGCCAGCAGCCAAAGGGAAGAAAAACTGTTTTTT. The chain is built from TRBV14 and TRBJ1-4; D is unresolved. This CDR3 has 12 amino acids. V was cut by 2 bases and J by 8 bases, with 6 bases left in between. Looked up from germline, CDR1 is SGHDN and CDR2 is FVKESK.

The genes are TRBV30 and TRBJ2-2; D perhaps matches TRBD2 (5 bases). The CDR3 sequence is 15 residues long. V lost 2 bases, J lost 3 bases, and 13 bases lay in between. Germline V gene sequence: CDR1 GTSNPN, CDR2 SVGIG (reference sequence). CDR3 amino acids: CAWSTGMVYTGELFF. CDR3 DNA sequence: TGTGCCTGGAGTACGGGGATGGTTTACACCGGGGAGCTGTTTTTT.

The J gene is TRBJ2-5, the V gene TRBV14, with a tentative D call TRBD2 (6 bases). CDR3 length: 17 amino acids. Between the trimmed V and J ends, which lost 4 bases and 5 bases, there was a span of 23 bases. Per germline, CDR1 SGHDN and CDR2 FVKESK. The CDR3 region has the DNA TGTGCCAGCAGCCCTTGGGCCCGGCGATCGGGAGAGGAGACCCAGTACTTC. Its translation: CASSPWARRSGEETQYF.

The rearrangement links TRBV11-3 to TRBJ1-1; tentatively, D is TRBD1 (6 bases). Germline V gene data show CDR1 as SGHNT and CDR2 as YENEEA. The CDR3 loop spans 14 amino acids. V lost 3 bases and J lost 4, with 12 bases in between. CDR3 nucleotides: TGTGCCAGCAGCTTGAGGGGGAGGGGCACTGAAGCTTTCTTT. Translation gives CASSLRGRGTEAFF.

The table lists this clone with a few counts. The V gene is TRBV11-3, the J gene TRBJ2-7, with unresolved D. CDR3 length: 14 amino acids. V shed 5 bases and J shed 3 bases, with 14 bases lying between them. From germline, CDR1 is SGHNT and CDR2 YENEEA. The CDR3 region has the DNA TGTGCCAGCAGCCAGACAAGTTCCCGCTACGAGCAGTACTTC. It specifies CASSQTSSRYEQYF.

A few counts support this clone. The rearrangement uses TRBV30 and TRBJ1-6, with 7 bases matching TRBD1. The CDR3 runs 14 residues. Per the germline V gene, CDR1 is GTSNPN and CDR2 is SVGIG (reference sequence). V was pared by 6 bases and J by 6 bases, with 8 bases of the junction left unmatched. CDR3 loop: CACDEGAGNSPLHF. The CDR3 DNA reads TGTGCCTGCGATGAGGGGGCCGGTAATTCACCCCTCCACTTT.

This clone came up many times. The chain uses TRBV11-3 and TRBJ1-1, with D perhaps matching TRBD1 (6 bases). Trimming stripped 6 bases from V and 0 bases from J, with 20 bases between. The CDR3 runs to 17 residues. The V gene's germline CDR1 is SGHNT and CDR2 YENEEA. The CDR3 loop reads CASSLGGRGLMNTEAFF. DNA of the CDR3: TGTGCCAGCAGTTTGGGGGGACGGGGGCTCATGAACACTGAAGCTTTCTTT.

This clone has at least ten counts. J is TRBJ1-2 and V is TRBV9; D gene uncertain. V was shortened by 3 bases and J by 2 bases, with 14 bases between the two germline ends. This CDR3 comprises 15 residues. The V gene's germline CDR1 is SGDLS and CDR2 YYNGEE. The CDR3 DNA is TGTGCCAGCAGCGCCTCGGACGCCTCGAACTATGGCTACACCTTC. This sequence encodes CASSASDASNYGYTF.

Only a few counts were recorded for this clone. The V gene is TRBV6-8, the J gene TRBJ2-7; D is uncertain. Per germline, CDR1 MNHGY and CDR2 SAAAGT. The CDR3 loop spans 13 amino acids. The V gene lost 7 bases and the J gene lost 3 bases, with 13 bases spanning the gap. The CDR3 sequence is CASTPGSYYEQYF. CDR3 in DNA: TGTGCCAGCACTCCTGGGTCCTACTACGAGCAGTACTTC.

The genes are TRBV15 and TRBJ2-1; 9 bases match TRBD2. CDR1 is LNHNV, CDR2 YYDKDF, per germline (reference sequence). The ends lost 3 bases at V and 8 bases at J; junction bases unmatched: 8. The CDR3 length is 15 residues. The CDR3 bases are TGTGCCACCAGCAGGGGTGGTAGCGGGGGTTATGAGCAGTTCTTC. This translates into CATSRGGSGGYEQFF. Variable domain in full (rest from reference TRBV15 and TRBJ2-1): DAMVIQNPRYQVTQFGKPVTLSCSQTLNHNVMYWYQQKSSQAPKLLFHYYDKDFNNEADTPDNFQSRRPNTSFCFLDIRSPGLGDTAMYLCATSRGGSGGYEQFFGPGTRLTVL.

On this clone: Sequence at one end of the junction differs from germline and may be a read error. This chain connects TRBV5-1 to TRBJ1-5; the D gene is possibly TRBD1 (6 bases). In germline, CDR1 is SGHRS, CDR2 YFSETQ. The CDR3 consists of 14 residues. Here the CDR3 reads CASRLDSPNQPQHF. The CDR3 DNA is TGCGCCAGCCGCTTGGACAGTCCTAATCAGCCCCAGCATTTT.

This clone came up a few times. This sequence joins TRBV18 and TRBJ1-1; 9 bases agree with TRBD1. CDR1 is KGHSH, CDR2 LQKENI, per germline. The CDR3 is made up of 15 amino acids. Trimming took 3 bases from V and 11 from J; bases not matched to a gene: 13. The CDR3 DNA is TGTGCCAGCTCACCGGAAACAGGGGGCGCGGGGCCGGCTTTCTTT. Amino acids: CASSPETGGAGPAFF.